Reported below is one T cell receptor beta chain. This clonotype was seen a few times. What this receptor recognizes is not known. Base qualities are not recorded, but no much larger clone differs from it by a single base. The time point label, as the study defines it: pre-sensitization, week 0. The treatment or condition label corresponds to: therapeutic diphenylcyclopropenone sensitization with weekly scalp DPC. Blood at each patch-test visit was drawn before the patch test was applied. Patients were eligible if aged 18 to 70, diagnosed with alopecia and judged suitable for DPC therapy, and pregnant patients were excluded. Total RNA was extracted from unfractionated whole blood that had been collected in Tempus Blood RNA tubes. This entry belongs to a study of human T cells and chemical hapten exposure (dated by TCRdb to the early 2020s). A note on the overall study: For sensitization, 2% DPC in acetone was applied to a 2 cm by 2 cm area of upper inner arm skin. Patients additionally received weekly therapeutic DPC doses to the scalp throughout the approximately 24-week study period. Patch testing on the upper back used Finn chambers containing 0.01% DPC, with scoring done after 6 days according to International Contact Dermatitis Research Group standards. Alopecia areata with under or over 50% scalp involvement, alopecia totalis and alopecia universalis were represented in the patient cohort, which was mostly female. Libraries were combined into a pool for sequencing, and differences in TCR yield between samples came mainly from small differences in library volumes within the pool. This study followed changes in the peripheral blood TCR repertoire in vivo during primary and secondary sensitization of alopecia patients to the hapten diphenylcyclopropenone (DPC). Blood was sampled from patients pre-sensitization (week 0) and at 2, 6 and about 24 weeks after DPC sensitization. For TCR sequencing, blood came from twenty-nine alopecia patients at anywhere from one to four time points (pre-sensitization, 2, 6 and 24 weeks).

Broad study findings and their caveats: DPC sensitization did not change how many TCRs were above 1 in 1000 frequency, and no evidence was found of alterations in global repertoire structure. All patients had alopecia, a presumed autoimmune disease, so their immune response might differ from that of healthy individuals. The number of PT1 expanded TCRs positively correlated with patch test score, significant at thresholds 8, 16 and 32 but not 4. Significantly more large CDR3 similarity clusters were formed by expanded TCRs than by pre-sensitization or healthy control sets, consistent with antigen-driven responses. Repeated subsampling changed both the strength of the expansion versus patch-test correlation and the threshold at which that correlation became significant.

Libraries were constructed by RACE. Data came from a NextSeq 500. Library preparation attached unique molecular identifiers to individual cDNA molecules for quantitative, reproducible TCR counting. Both TCR alpha and TCR beta chains were sequenced from each blood RNA sample. For the original study's pipeline: Samples had a median of 95,638 TCRs, with a range from roughly 23,224 to 700,000. The Decombinator software suite was used to annotate V, J and CDR3 in the TCR reads. For PS versus PT1 abundance plots, all samples were subsampled to the same number of TCRs (28,000). Expanded TCRs were defined as absent before sensitization and observed at least eight times at the 2-week time point. The raw public reads went through TCRdb reprocessing: fastp at Q25, MiXCR clone calling, in-frame beta chains kept. Under each unique CDR3 protein, matching rows form one entry showing the most common genes and DNA. TCRdb, rather than the study authors, made the V and J calls. This sample gives around 260,000 distinct CDR3 sequences in total; about 9% of them show up just once. The top ten clones comprise roughly 2.5% of the sample.

Sample: whole blood, taken in connection with sensitization to the hapten diphenylcyclopropenone (DPC). The receptor comes from a woman aged 40 to 55 with alopecia areata. Some clones in this sample may be carry-over from other donors' samples.

The CDR3 region reads CASSYPGQGAYQPQHF. The nucleotide sequence reads as follows: TGTGCCAGTAGTTACCCGGGACAGGGGGCTTATCAGCCCCAGCATTTT. The chain is assembled from TRBV19 and TRBJ1-5, and 12 junctional nucleotides match TRBD1. The CDR3, from cysteine to phenylalanine, totals 16 residues. Solely the CDR3 DNA is kept, with 48 bases framed from the first base. From V the trimming removes 5 bases and from J it removes 5 bases, while the gene matches leave 7 bases of the junction unaccounted for. For CDR1 and CDR2, the germline V gene (reference sequence) lists LNHDA and SQIVND.